The 29 T cell receptor beta chains below all came from one sample that was sequenced in a study of blood T cell repertoires in COVID-19. Clones were read by immunoSEQ multiplex PCR, and TCRdb kept only the in-frame ones, dropping some. Of some 270,000 clones in the sample, 80% to 90% were seen once. The sequencing input was PBMCs or T cells enriched from blood (not recorded which). These receptors all stem from a woman under 40 with acute COVID-19.

The chain links TRBV4-1 to TRBJ2-7; 10 bases are shared with TRBD2. This CDR3 is built from 16 residues. Germline loops: CDR1 MGHRA, CDR2 YSYEKL. The trim removed 0 bases at V and 2 bases at J, leaving 4 bases unmatched. CDR3 amino acids: CASSQELAGGAYEQYF. CDR3 bases: TGCGCCAGCAGCCAAGAGTTAGCGGGAGGTGCCTACGAGCAGTACTTC.

The CDR3 is CASSFSRDSSYEQYF. CDR3 sequence (DNA): TGTGCCAGCAGTTTCTCCCGGGACAGCTCCTACGAGCAGTACTTC. The chain links TRBV6-5 to TRBJ2-7; 7 nucleotides align to TRBD1. Germline V gene data show CDR1 as MNHEY and CDR2 as SVGAGI. The CDR3 has 15 amino acids. Trimming removed 4 bases from V and 0 bases from J; junction bases left unmatched: 6.

The rearrangement joins TRBV6-2 or TRBV6-3 to TRBJ2-7; D call uncertain. V lost 2 bases and J 13 bases, leaving 15 bases between the germline ends. This CDR3 is built from 12 residues. Germline V gives CDR1 MNHEY, CDR2 SVGEGT. The CDR3 here is CASSYPKVEFYF. CDR3 coding DNA: TGTGCCAGCAGTTACCCTAAGGTGGAGTTTTACTTC.

V is TRBV5-4 and J is TRBJ2-1; tentatively, D is TRBD2 (5 bases). Germline V gives CDR1 SGHNT, CDR2 YYREEE (reference sequence). CDR3 length equals 14 residues. Trimming stripped 2 bases from V and 5 bases from J, with 11 bases between. The CDR3 sequence is CASSFRTADNEQFF. The CDR3 nucleotides are TGTGCCAGCAGCTTCAGGACTGCCGACAATGAGCAGTTCTTC. The whole variable domain, filled in from reference TRBV5-4 and TRBJ2-1, reads ETGVTQSPTHLIKTRGQQVTLRCSSQSGHNTVSWYQQALGQGPQFIFQYYREEENGRGNFPPRFSGLQFPNYSSELNVNALELDDSALYLCASSFRTADNEQFFGPGTRLTVL.

The chain recombines TRBV6-5 with TRBJ1-4, with D possibly TRBD1 on 6 matching bases. The CDR3 extends over 16 amino acids. V lost 4 bases and J lost 6, with 18 bases in between. The germline V gene encodes CDR1 MNHEY and CDR2 SVGAGI. CDR3 region: CASSLEPTGGDEKLFF. CDR3 in DNA: TGTGCCAGCAGTTTGGAGCCGACAGGTGGTGATGAAAAACTGTTTTTT.

The CDR3 sequence is CASSLLGQNTGELFF. The CDR3, as DNA: TGTGCCAGCAGTTTATTGGGACAAAACACCGGGGAGCTGTTTTTT. The J gene is TRBJ2-2, the V gene TRBV27; TRBD1 is a possible D gene (6 bases). The CDR3 contains 15 residues. V was clipped by 1 base and J by 2 bases, with 8 bases between them. Per the germline V gene, CDR1 is MNHEY and CDR2 is SMNVEV (reference sequence).

V is TRBV2 and J is TRBJ2-3; 8 bases match TRBD1. V shed 5 bases, J shed 2 bases, and the junction held 6 bases outside the gene matches. Germline V gene sequence: CDR1 SNHLY, CDR2 FYNNEI. This CDR3 has 15 residues. CDR3 nucleotides: TGTGCCAGCAGTCGACAGGGGCCCGACACAGATACGCAGTATTTT. Its translation is CASSRQGPDTDTQYF.

The V gene is TRBV28, the J gene TRBJ1-5, with D tentatively TRBD1 (6 bases). There are 15 residues in the CDR3. Germline CDR1 is MDHEN and CDR2 is SYDVKM. The V and J ends lost 2 bases and 2 bases respectively, with 10 bases between them. CDR3 sequence (DNA): TGTGCCAGCAGTTTAGTCCCAGGGGGCAATCAGCCCCAGCATTTT. Translating it yields CASSLVPGGNQPQHF.

The genes are TRBV4-1 and TRBJ1-1; D not certain. The V end lost 1 base, the J end lost 8 bases, and 14 bases lay between the germline ends. Germline V gene sequence: CDR1 MGHRA, CDR2 YSYEKL. The CDR3 has 14 amino acids. In DNA form, the CDR3 reads TGCGCCAGCAGCCAAGTCAATACCGGGGAAGAAGCTTTCTTT. It is translated as CASSQVNTGEEAFF.

This chain connects TRBV12-5 to TRBJ1-2; 10 bases agree with TRBD1. The CDR3 loop spans 14 amino acids. The trim removed 1 base at V and 4 bases at J, leaving 0 bases unmatched. CDR1 and CDR2 from the germline V gene are LGHNT and FRNRAP. As DNA, the CDR3 is TGTGCTAGTGGTTTGGGGGACAGGGGCTATGGCTACACCTTC. It yields the protein CASGLGDRGYGYTF.

This clone was counted between two and nine times. The gene calls are TRBV15 and TRBJ1-5; D may be TRBD1 (5 bases). Trimming removed 8 bases from V and 2 bases from J, with 13 bases in between. The CDR3 extends over 14 amino acids. Germline CDR1 reads LNHNV; CDR2 reads YYDKDF (reference sequence). The CDR3 coding sequence is TGTGCCACCCAACAGGACCTGGGCAATCAGCCCCAGCATTTT. As protein: CATQQDLGNQPQHF.

The chain joins TRBV4-1 to TRBJ1-6, with D possibly TRBD1 on 5 matching bases. CDR3 length: 12 amino acids. Trimming took off 11 bases at V and 12 bases at J, with 17 bases between the two ends. Germline V lookup: CDR1 MGHRA, CDR2 YSYEKL. The CDR3: CAASLGVRPLHF. CDR3 bases: TGCGCCGCGTCCCTAGGGGTGAGACCCCTCCACTTT.

The CDR3 nucleotides read TGCGCCAGCAGCCCGTGGACAGCCCAAGAGACCCAGTACTTC. Its protein is CASSPWTAQETQYF. The chain links TRBV5-1 to TRBJ2-5; possible D gene TRBD1, 6 bases. V was clipped by 4 bases and J by 1 base, with 11 bases between them. The CDR3 has 14 residues. CDR1 and CDR2 (germline): SGHRS, YFSETQ.

CDR3 amino acids: CASSTHSANEQFF. CDR3 coding DNA: TGTGCCAGCAGCACCCATAGCGCTAATGAGCAGTTCTTC. V usage is TRBV7-3 and J usage is TRBJ2-1, with D possibly TRBD2 on 5 matching bases. The ends were cut back, 5 bases at V and 7 bases at J, with 12 bases in the middle. Germline CDR1 is SGHTA and CDR2 is FQGTGA. This CDR3 is built from 13 residues.

The rearrangement links TRBV27 to TRBJ1-1; TRBD1 agrees at 8 bases. The junction had 10 bases not matched to a gene; V was cut back by 5 bases and J by 5 bases. Germline V CDR1 and CDR2: MNHEY, SMNVEV (reference sequence). This CDR3 region has 15 residues. The CDR3, as DNA: TGTGCCAGCAGTCCCCAGGGGGCTACGAGGACTGAAGCTTTCTTT. It codes for CASSPQGATRTEAFF.

The rearrangement uses TRBV28 and TRBJ2-1; TRBD2 matches at 15 bases. The CDR3 extends over 15 amino acids. CDR1 MDHEN and CDR2 SYDVKM come from the germline V gene. The V segment lost 6 bases and the J segment 7 bases; nucleotides outside the gene matches: 4. The CDR3 DNA sequence: TGTGCCAGCAGAACGGGACTAGCGGGAGGAAATGAGCAGTTCTTC. Residues: CASRTGLAGGNEQFF.

The chain employs TRBV6-2 or TRBV6-3 and TRBJ2-1, with a possible D match to TRBD2 (6 bases). CDR3 size: 16 residues. The V end was cut by 2 bases, the J end by 2 bases, with 13 bases between. Germline V gives CDR1 MNHEY, CDR2 SVGEGT. The CDR3 DNA follows: TGTGCCAGCAGTTACGGGCTAGCGATGCCCTACAATGAGCAGTTCTTC. This translates into CASSYGLAMPYNEQFF.

The J gene is TRBJ1-1, the V gene TRBV27; 11 bases map to TRBD1. Trimming took 6 bases from V and 5 from J; bases not matched to a gene: 8. Per germline, CDR1 MNHEY and CDR2 SMNVEV (reference sequence). The CDR3 totals 15 residues. This CDR3 is CASSSGQGALTEAFF. CDR3 DNA sequence: TGTGCCAGCAGCAGTGGACAGGGGGCGTTAACTGAAGCTTTCTTT.

In DNA form, the CDR3 reads TGTGCCAGCAGTGGACAGATCAATCAGCCCCAGCATTTT. Amino acids: CASSGQINQPQHF. This chain joins TRBV2 and TRBJ1-5; possibly TRBD1 for D (5 bases). The CDR3 is 13 residues long. Germline V lookup: CDR1 SNHLY, CDR2 FYNNEI. Between the trimmed V and J ends, which lost 4 bases and 3 bases, there was a span of 7 bases.

V usage is TRBV7-9 and J usage is TRBJ2-3; tentatively, D is TRBD2 (5 bases). The germline CDR1 and CDR2 sequences are SEHNR and FQNEAQ (reference sequence). Deletions cut 5 bases from V and 4 bases from J, with 25 bases between. This CDR3 comprises 18 residues. CDR3 residues: CASSGSGWELAPPDTQYF. The CDR3 region has the DNA TGTGCCAGCAGCGGGTCCGGGTGGGAGTTGGCCCCCCCAGATACGCAGTATTTT.

The CDR3 nucleotides read TGTGCCAGTAGTACCGCTGTATCGGTTGCCACGACAAACACCGGGGAGCTGTTTTTT. It yields the protein CASSTAVSVATTNTGELFF. The V and J genes are TRBV19 and TRBJ2-2; D is uncertain. V was pared by 4 bases and J by 2 bases, with 23 bases between. The CDR3 loop spans 19 amino acids. Germline V gene sequence: CDR1 LNHDA, CDR2 SQIVND (reference sequence).

CDR3 in DNA: TGTGCCTGGAGCTCCACTCAAGAGACCCAGTACTTC. Translation gives CAWSSTQETQYF. The V gene is TRBV30, the J gene TRBJ2-5; no definite D call. Germline V gene data show CDR1 as GTSNPN and CDR2 as SVGIG (reference sequence). CDR3 size: 12 residues. Deletions cut 3 bases from V and 2 bases from J, with 7 bases between.

This rearrangement joins TRBV2 to TRBJ1-1; no reliable D call. The CDR3 contains 12 residues. Germline loops: CDR1 SNHLY, CDR2 FYNNEI. With 6 bases removed from V and 5 bases from J, the gap between germline ends came to 10 bases. DNA of the CDR3: TGTGCCAGCAGAGGACTCAGGACTGAAGCTTTCTTT. Residues: CASRGLRTEAFF.

This rearrangement joins TRBV7-9 to TRBJ2-1; 11 positions match TRBD2. Germline V CDR1 and CDR2: SEHNR, FQNEAQ (reference sequence). The CDR3 runs to 16 residues. Trimming took 4 bases from V and 5 from J; bases not matched to a gene: 7. CDR3 protein: CASSSHSGRGDNEQFF. CDR3 coding DNA: TGTGCCAGCAGCTCGCATAGCGGGAGGGGGGACAATGAGCAGTTCTTC.

The rearrangement joins TRBV11-2 to TRBJ2-7; 8 bases align to TRBD1. Germline V gene lookup returns CDR1 SGHAT and CDR2 FQNNGV. CDR3 length equals 13 residues. Trimming took 3 bases from V and 6 from J; bases not matched to a gene: 4. The CDR3, as DNA: TGTGCCAGCAGCTTTCCACAGGGGGGCGAGCAGTACTTC. Translating gives CASSFPQGGEQYF.

The chain combines TRBV30 with TRBJ2-7; the D gene is possibly TRBD1 (5 bases). This CDR3 has 11 residues. V lost 2 bases and J 3 bases, leaving 5 bases between the germline ends. The V gene's germline CDR1 is GTSNPN and CDR2 SVGIG (reference sequence). The CDR3 sequence: CAWSRGYEQYF. CDR3 bases: TGTGCCTGGAGTAGGGGCTACGAGCAGTACTTC.

This clone is a singleton in its sample. The chain combines TRBV9 with TRBJ2-1, with a possible D match to TRBD1 (6 bases). V shed 4 bases and J shed 1 base, with 12 bases lying between them. This CDR3 is 15 amino acids long. The germline CDR1 and CDR2 sequences are SGDLS and YYNGEE. The CDR3 region has the DNA TGTGCCAGCAGCCAGGGGAGTAGGTCCTACAATGAGCAGTTCTTC. Translation: CASSQGSRSYNEQFF.

This chain connects TRBV5-4 to TRBJ2-1; TRBD2 might be the D (6 bases). V shed 4 bases and J shed 6 bases, with 8 bases lying between them. The germline CDR1 and CDR2 sequences are SGHNT and YYREEE (reference sequence). The CDR3 spans 12 residues. CDR3 coding DNA: TGTGCCAGCAGCCCGACTAGCAATGAGCAGTTCTTC. Encoded protein: CASSPTSNEQFF. Complete variable domain (other parts from reference TRBV5-4 and TRBJ2-1): ETGVTQSPTHLIKTRGQQVTLRCSSQSGHNTVSWYQQALGQGPQFIFQYYREEENGRGNFPPRFSGLQFPNYSSELNVNALELDDSALYLCASSPTSNEQFFGPGTRLTVL.

The chain is built from TRBV9 and TRBJ1-4, with D perhaps TRBD1 (6 bases). Germline V gene data show CDR1 as SGDLS and CDR2 as YYNGEE. The CDR3 runs to 14 residues. V lost 0 bases, J lost 7 bases, and 10 bases lay in between. The CDR3 spells CASSVASGVEKLFF. CDR3 sequence (DNA): TGTGCCAGCAGCGTAGCGTCAGGGGTTGAAAAACTGTTTTTT.